Listed here are 30 T cell receptor beta chains from one sample, sequenced in a study of identical twins. TCRdb reanalysed the 5' RACE reads using MiXCR and keeps one entry per CDR3 protein. The repertoire consists of 1.5 million to 2 million distinct CDR3 sequences, with roughly 35% occurring once and the leading ten covering 0.25% to 0.3%. Sequences were obtained from cord blood. The source is a newborn girl in good health.

This sequence joins TRBV20-1 and TRBJ1-1; the match to TRBD1 covers 7 bases. Germline V gene lookup returns CDR1 DFQATT and CDR2 SNEGSKA (reference sequence). The CDR3 contains 14 residues. The ends lost 3 bases at V and 0 bases at J; junction bases unmatched: 4. The DNA for the CDR3 is TGCAGTGCTAGGAGGGGGCACATGAACACTGAAGCTTTCTTT. Its protein is CSARRGHMNTEAFF.

The chain is built from TRBV20-1 and TRBJ1-4; D perhaps matches TRBD1 (6 bases). CDR1 DFQATT and CDR2 SNEGSKA come from the germline V gene (reference sequence). Trimming pared 5 bases from V and 8 bases from J, leaving 12 bases between. There are 12 residues in the CDR3. CDR3 in amino acids: CSAPGAGEKLFF. DNA of the CDR3: TGCAGTGCTCCAGGGGCGGGCGAAAAACTGTTTTTT.

This chain connects TRBV24-1 to TRBJ2-3; D not certain. The CDR3 totals 13 residues. Trimming cost V 4 bases and J 3 bases, with 7 bases left between them. CDR1 and CDR2 (germline): KGHDR, SFDVKD. The CDR3 loop is CATSDQATDTQYF. In DNA form, the CDR3 reads TGTGCCACCAGTGACCAAGCGACAGATACGCAGTATTTT.

This clonotype was seen a few times. This chain links TRBV12-5 with TRBJ2-3; TRBD2 matches at 10 bases. This CDR3 spans 17 amino acids. J gave up 0 bases and V 5 bases, and 8 bases lay outside the gene matches. The germline V gene has CDR1 LGHNT and CDR2 FRNRAP. The CDR3 here is CASGLILTSGSTDTQYF. The DNA for the CDR3 is TGTGCTAGTGGTCTCATACTGACTAGCGGGAGCACAGATACGCAGTATTTT.

This clonotype showed up many times. The CDR3 loop reads CASSQTIYEQYF. In DNA, the CDR3 is TGTGCCAGCAGCCAGACAATCTACGAGCAGTACTTC. This chain links TRBV3-1 with TRBJ2-7; D gene unclear. Germline CDR1 and CDR2: LGHDT and YNNKEL (reference sequence). The ends were cut back, 3 bases at V and 3 bases at J, with 6 bases in the middle. The CDR3 extends over 12 amino acids.

Only one count was recorded for this clonotype. This rearrangement joins TRBV20-1 to TRBJ2-7; D is possibly TRBD1 (6 bases). The germline V gene has CDR1 DFQATT and CDR2 SNEGSKA (reference sequence). This CDR3 spans 15 amino acids. V lost 5 bases and J lost 1, with 18 bases in between. The CDR3 is CSAGTLGAPSYEQYF. The CDR3 DNA reads as TGCAGTGCTGGAACACTGGGGGCGCCTTCCTACGAGCAGTACTTC.

Notes on this clonotype: Since a much larger clone is just one base distant, this may be a read error. CDR3 region: CSVGWGSSYNEQYF. For the CDR3, the DNA is TGCAGCGTTGGATGGGGTAGCTCCTACAATGAGCAGTACTTC. V and J are TRBV29-1 and TRBJ2-1; no reliable D call. The J call may be faulty, since TRBJ2-7 better matches the DNA end. The CDR3 extends over 14 amino acids. Germline V gene lookup returns CDR1 SQVTM and CDR2 ANQGSEA.

In the case of this clonotype: A much larger clonotype is one base distant, so this may be a read error. The V gene is TRBV29-1, the J gene TRBJ2-3; no clear D. The germline V gene has CDR1 SQVTM and CDR2 ANQGSEA. CDR3 length equals 13 residues. The CDR3 sequence is CSVEVNTLDTQYF. The CDR3 nucleotides read TGCAGCGTCGAAGTCAACACCCTAGATACGCAGTATTTT.

Points on this clonotype: A read error may explain this, as a much larger clone is one base away. The chain employs TRBV6-5 and TRBJ1-2, with D possibly TRBD1 on 5 matching bases. V was cut by 6 bases and J by 10 bases, with 21 bases left in between. Per germline, CDR1 MNHEY and CDR2 SVGAGI. The CDR3 extends over 14 amino acids. CDR3 sequence reads: CASSPPGTPNDYTF. The CDR3 DNA is TGTGCCAGCAGCCCCCCCGGGACTCCGAATGACTACACCTTC.

V is TRBV4-2 and J is TRBJ2-1; D may be TRBD2 (5 bases). V was clipped by 0 bases and J by 6 bases, with 15 bases between them. The CDR3 totals 16 residues. Germline values: CDR1 LGHNA, CDR2 YNFKEQ. Here the CDR3 reads CASSQEDLASLNEQFF. CDR3 DNA: TGTGCCAGCAGCCAAGAAGATCTGGCTAGCCTCAATGAGCAGTTCTTC.

Regarding this clonotype: A read error may produce the germline difference seen at one junction end. V and J are TRBV12-3 or TRBV12-4 and TRBJ2-3, with D possibly matching TRBD2 (6 bases). This CDR3 contains 16 residues. CDR3 in amino acids: CASSLSPGVGTDTLYF. DNA of the CDR3: TGTGCCAGCAGTTTAAGTCCGGGAGTGGGAACAGATACGCTGTATTTT.

This clonotype was seen at least ten times. The genes are TRBV25-1 and TRBJ2-5, with D tentatively TRBD1 (6 bases). In germline, CDR1 is MGHDK, CDR2 SYGVNS. This CDR3 spans 13 amino acids. Between the trimmed V and J ends, which lost 4 bases and 1 base, there was a span of 7 bases. The CDR3, as DNA: TGTGCCAGCAGTGGGACAGCCCAAGAGACCCAGTACTTC. It codes for CASSGTAQETQYF. The variable domain in full, with the rest retrieved from reference TRBV25-1 and TRBJ2-5, is EADIYQTPRYLVIGTGKKITLECSQTMGHDKMYWYQQDPGMELHLIHYSYGVNSTEKGDLSSESTVSRIRTEHFPLTLESARPSHTSQYLCASSGTAQETQYFGPGTRLLVL.

The chain couples TRBV27 to TRBJ2-1; maybe TRBD2 (5 bases). The J call may be in error: the DNA end matches TRBJ2-7 better. The CDR3 extends over 15 amino acids. Per the germline V gene, CDR1 is MNHEY and CDR2 is SMNVEV (reference sequence). The CDR3 region is CASRRTAIAYNEQYF. In DNA form, the CDR3 reads TGTGCCAGCAGGAGGACTGCTATCGCCTACAATGAGCAGTACTTC.

This clonotype occurred many times. The V gene is TRBV29-1, the J gene TRBJ1-2; the D is unclear. V lost 2 bases, J lost 1 base, and 11 bases lay in between. Germline V gene data show CDR1 as SQVTM and CDR2 as ANQGSEA. The CDR3 sequence is 14 residues long. The CDR3 region is CSVESAQDNYGYTF. DNA for the CDR3: TGCAGCGTTGAATCGGCGCAGGATAACTATGGCTACACCTTC. Looking up the rest from reference TRBV29-1 and TRBJ1-2 gives the full variable domain: SAVISQKPSRDICQRGTSLTIQCQVDSQVTMMFWYRQQPGQSLTLIATANQGSEATYESGFVIDKFPISRPNLTFSTLTVSNMSPEDSSIYLCSVESAQDNYGYTFGSGTRLTVV.

This clonotype was picked up a small number of times. The rearrangement joins TRBV5-1 to TRBJ2-7; TRBD2 aligns across 13 bases. J gave up 3 bases and V 4 bases, and 7 bases lay outside the gene matches. The CDR3 consists of 16 residues. The germline V gene has CDR1 SGHRS and CDR2 YFSETQ. Here the CDR3 reads CASSGGTSGMGYEQYF. As DNA, the CDR3 is TGCGCCAGCAGCGGAGGGACTAGCGGGATGGGCTACGAGCAGTACTTC.

This clonotype was observed at least ten times. V usage is TRBV10-3 and J usage is TRBJ2-3; 9 bases map to TRBD1. Germline V gene data show CDR1 as ENHRY and CDR2 as SYGVKD. With 0 bases clipped from V and 0 bases from J, the junction kept 1 base outside the gene matches. This CDR3 has 16 amino acids. The CDR3 spells CAISESTGGSTDTQYF. The CDR3 DNA reads as TGTGCCATCAGTGAGTCGACAGGGGGTAGCACAGATACGCAGTATTTT.

This clonotype has just a few counts. The chain links TRBV5-1 to TRBJ2-5; D uncertain. The CDR3 sequence is 12 residues long. From germline, CDR1 is SGHRS and CDR2 YFSETQ. V lost 4 bases, J lost 4 bases, and 8 bases lay in between. CDR3 protein: CASSHDPETQYF. Here the CDR3 DNA reads TGCGCCAGCAGCCACGACCCAGAGACCCAGTACTTC.

The chain recombines TRBV11-2 with TRBJ2-4, with D perhaps TRBD1 (6 bases). This CDR3 has 15 residues. The germline gives CDR1 SGHAT, CDR2 FQNNGV. Trimming stripped 4 bases from V and 2 bases from J, with 12 bases between. CDR3 loop: CASSSPRGSKNIQYF. The DNA of the CDR3 is TGTGCCAGCAGCTCGCCCAGGGGTTCCAAAAACATTCAGTACTTC.

This sequence joins TRBV6-5 and TRBJ1-4, with a weak D call TRBD1 (5 bases). Trimming took 0 bases from V and 4 from J, leaving 9 bases between them. The CDR3 loop spans 15 amino acids. Germline CDR1 is MNHEY and CDR2 is SVGAGI. In DNA form, the CDR3 reads TGTGCCAGCAGTTACTCCGGGGCCCTTAATGAAAAACTGTTTTTT. Protein: CASSYSGALNEKLFF.

CDR3 region: CASSLEQGAHGYTF. In DNA, the CDR3 is TGTGCCAGCAGCTTAGAACAGGGGGCACATGGCTACACCTTC. The chain employs TRBV7-9 and TRBJ1-2; 9 positions agree with TRBD1. The V segment lost 1 base and the J segment 6 bases; nucleotides outside the gene matches: 3. CDR3 size: 14 residues. The germline V gene has CDR1 SEHNR and CDR2 FQNEAQ (reference sequence).

This chain joins TRBV5-1 and TRBJ1-1; the match to TRBD1 covers 7 bases. Trimming cost V 3 bases and J 6 bases; bases outside gene matches: 8. The CDR3 is made up of 14 amino acids. Germline V gene sequence: CDR1 SGHRS, CDR2 YFSETQ. CDR3 sequence reads: CASSSTGNTAEAFF. The CDR3 region has the DNA TGCGCCAGCAGCTCGACAGGGAATACGGCTGAAGCTTTCTTT.

The V call is TRBV6-1, the J call TRBJ2-5; D may match TRBD1 or TRBD2 (5 bases each). Trimming left V 6 bases short and J 4 bases short, with 9 bases between. The germline gives CDR1 MNHNS, CDR2 SASEGT. The CDR3 is 12 residues long. This CDR3 is CASRGERETQYF. Here the CDR3 DNA reads TGTGCCAGCAGGGGGGAGAGAGAGACCCAGTACTTC.

This chain uses TRBV12-3 or TRBV12-4 with TRBJ1-2; 9 bases agree with TRBD1. The length of the CDR3 is 14 residues. The V segment lost 3 bases and the J segment 5 bases; nucleotides outside the gene matches: 4. CDR3 amino acids: CASSFGQGRYGYTF. CDR3 bases: TGTGCCAGCAGTTTTGGACAGGGGCGGTATGGCTACACCTTC.

This clonotype was picked up many times. The rearrangement joins TRBV10-3 to TRBJ2-7; 7 positions match TRBD1. The germline gives CDR1 ENHRY, CDR2 SYGVKD. The CDR3 extends over 13 amino acids. V trimming: 4 bases; J trimming: 3 bases; junction bases outside the gene matches: 3. The CDR3 DNA is TGTGCCATCAGTGCAGGGGGAAGCTACGAGCAGTACTTC. This gives the protein CAISAGGSYEQYF.

This clonotype was recorded once. Its ends do not fully match the called genes, so a read error is possible. V usage is TRBV7-2 and J usage is TRBJ2-7; 12 bases agree with TRBD2. This CDR3 is 19 amino acids long. Germline-derived CDR1 and CDR2 are SGHTA and FQGNSA. CDR3 DNA: TGTGCCAGCAGCTTAGTGGGGGGGACTAGCGGGTTCCCTTCCTACGAGCAGGACTTC. It translates to CASSLVGGTSGFPSYEQDF.

This chain joins TRBV20-1 and TRBJ1-5, with 8 bases identical to TRBD1. V shed 5 bases and J 6 bases; nucleotides not matched to a gene: 6. Germline lookup yields CDR1 DFQATT and CDR2 SNEGSKA (reference sequence). The CDR3 covers 13 residues. This CDR3 reads CSAPLQGGQPQHF. The CDR3, as DNA: TGCAGTGCTCCCTTACAGGGGGGTCAGCCCCAGCATTTT.

This clonotype came up many times. This chain links TRBV20-1 with TRBJ2-3, with D perhaps matching TRBD1 (5 bases). Germline-derived CDR1 and CDR2 are DFQATT and SNEGSKA (reference sequence). The CDR3 length is 13 residues. Trimming took off 2 bases at V and 6 bases at J, with 12 bases between the two ends. As DNA, the CDR3 is TGCAGTGCTAGAAGTCGGACATATGATACGCAGTATTTT. Its translation: CSARSRTYDTQYF.

This clonotype was counted between two and nine times. The V and J genes are TRBV20-1 and TRBJ2-4, with D perhaps matching TRBD1 or TRBD2 (5 bases each). This CDR3 is built from 16 residues. Trimming shortened V by 0 bases and J by 1 base, and 13 bases separated the two germline ends. Germline assignment: CDR1 DFQATT and CDR2 SNEGSKA (reference sequence). The CDR3 DNA sequence: TGCAGTGCTAGAGAGGCCCCGGGACCCGCCAAAAACATTCAGTACTTC. Its protein is CSAREAPGPAKNIQYF.

This clonotype was counted once. This may be a read error: a much more frequent sequence differs by one nucleotide. V gene TRBV24-1 combines with J gene TRBJ1-2, with D perhaps TRBD1 (6 bases). The CDR3 loop spans 14 amino acids. Germline CDR1 reads KGHDR; CDR2 reads SFDVKD. The CDR3 reads CATSDWQGNYDYTF. CDR3 nucleotide sequence: TGTGCCACCAGTGATTGGCAGGGGAACTATGACTACACCTTC.

Only a few counts were recorded for this clonotype. The chain is built from TRBV20-1 and TRBJ2-7; 7 bases line up with TRBD2. This CDR3 is built from 14 residues. Germline trimming cut 4 bases from V and 2 bases from J; bases unmatched to any gene: 8. Germline CDR1 is DFQATT and CDR2 is SNEGSKA (reference sequence). The CDR3 DNA is TGCAGTGCTAAACGGGCTAGCGGACCCTACGAGCAGTACTTC. As protein: CSAKRASGPYEQYF.